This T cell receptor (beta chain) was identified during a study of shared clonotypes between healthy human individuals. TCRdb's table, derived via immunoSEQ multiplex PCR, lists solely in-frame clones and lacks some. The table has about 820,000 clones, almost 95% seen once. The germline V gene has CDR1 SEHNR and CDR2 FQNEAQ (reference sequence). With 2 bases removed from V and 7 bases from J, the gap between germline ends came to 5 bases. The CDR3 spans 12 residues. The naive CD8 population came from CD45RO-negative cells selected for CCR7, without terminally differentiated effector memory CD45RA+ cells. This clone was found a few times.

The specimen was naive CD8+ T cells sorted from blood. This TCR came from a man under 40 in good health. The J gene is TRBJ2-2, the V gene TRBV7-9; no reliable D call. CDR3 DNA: TGTGCCAGCAGCTTAAGTCACGGGGAGCTGTTTTTT. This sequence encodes CASSLSHGELFF.